This T cell receptor beta chain was identified in a study of CD8 T cells in ankylosing spondylitis (dated by TCRdb to the late 2010s). Regarding the research as a whole: The study set out to find disease-linked TCR variants by profiling T cell receptor beta repertoires in ankylosing spondylitis patients and healthy donors. The whole study cohort included 108 healthy donors and around 25 ankylosing spondylitis patients. Samples of peripheral blood were taken, and for ankylosing spondylitis patients, synovial fluid was collected as well. Paper-wide results and their limitations: The disease-linked clones were reported to be significantly enriched in matched synovial fluid samples from ankylosing spondylitis patients. Some TCR beta motif variants had previously been reported in synovial fluid and blood of reactive arthritis patients, which suggested common disease-initiation mechanisms. The disease-linked clones showed a CD8+ phenotype and occurred at relatively low frequencies in peripheral blood. A TCR beta motif of eight highly homologous amino acid variants appeared characteristic of blood from ankylosing spondylitis patients.

From cysteine to phenylalanine, the CDR3 is 17 amino acids long. The retained sequence is limited to the CDR3, 51 bases, with the frame set at the first base. V loses 3 bases, J loses 0 bases, and the germline ends lie 14 bases apart. TCRdb shows the sequencer as Illumina HiSeq 2500. TCR beta libraries were prepared by quantitative 5'-RACE with molecular barcodes. Regarding the original processing steps: A new computational method based on a probabilistic model of VDJ rearrangement was used to identify disease-linked TCR variants. Through fastp at Q25 and MiXCR, TCRdb rebuilt clones from the public reads, retaining in-frame beta chains. Every CDR3 protein is listed once, alongside the most common genes and DNA of its rows. The V and J calls come from TCRdb's annotation, not from the publication. This sample has about 130,000 distinct CDR3 sequences in its table, and roughly a sixth of those were observed once. The top ten constitute 25% to 40% of the sample.

Note on this clonotype: The antigen it binds to is not known. Nothing much larger sits one base from this clone, and base qualities are not available.

Source material: blood, either unsorted or a sorted T cell fraction (not recorded which). The chain links TRBV12-3 or TRBV12-4 with TRBJ1-4, with the identity of the D gene unclear. The TCR comes from a male donor with ankylosing spondylitis. The nucleotide sequence reads TGTGCCAGCAGTTTGGGTCAGCCACTTGCAACTAATGAAAAACTGTTTTTT. This codes for CASSLGQPLATNEKLFF.